This TCR beta chain was identified in a study of T-cell reconstitution after alpha-beta-depleted transplantation in children. Unique molecular identifiers were built into the TCRbeta library. TCRdb fed the PCR reads into MiXCR, producing one record per CDR3 protein. The sample gives about 640,000 distinct CDR3 sequences, approximately 17% of which show up once; 0.85% to 1.3% is in the top ten. The CDR3 spans 16 residues. CDR1 SGHAT and CDR2 FQNNGV come from the germline V gene. The V gene lost 2 bases and the J gene lost 3 bases, with 17 bases spanning the gap. This material consisted of PBMCs from the stem cell graft donor, taken from the stem cell graft. The V call is TRBV11-2, the J call TRBJ2-7; D remains unclear. The sequence was collected from a human donor who donated a stem cell graft to a child with acute myeloid leukemia. The CDR3 region has the DNA TGTGCCAGCAGCTTAAGGCAGGCCCCTGATCACTACGAGCAGTACTTC. Encoded protein: CASSLRQAPDHYEQYF.